This TCR beta chain stems from a study of blood T cell repertoires in COVID-19. About the study: The cDNA or gDNA used as material had been derived from T cells, B-cell-depleted T cells, or PBMCs.

In the source study's methods: Scientists estimated how many nucleated cells there were by amplifying reference gene primers. Using immunoSEQ multiplex PCR, the repertoire was profiled, and TCRdb retains in-frame clones only, with some absent. V and J calls and clone size are given by that table; D and trimming were obtained from the DNA. The sample lists 300,000 to 400,000 clones, 88% occurring once. It was during active infection that Seattle patients were enrolled and then longitudinally followed. Trimming removed 3 bases from V and 4 bases from J; junction bases left unmatched: 9. The length of the CDR3 is 16 residues. The germline CDR1 and CDR2 sequences are KGHSH and LQKENI.

The sequence derives from a woman aged 65 to 85 with COVID-19, enrolled during active disease. The specimen sequenced was peripheral blood. This chain links TRBV18 with TRBJ2-7, with 10 bases aligning to TRBD2. The CDR3 is CASSPGASGGLYEQYF. CDR3 nucleotide sequence: TGTGCCAGCTCACCGGGGGCTAGCGGGGGCCTTTACGAGCAGTACTTC. Based on the CDR3 plus reference TRBV18 and TRBJ2-7, the full variable domain is NAGVMQNPRHLVRRRGQEARLRCSPMKGHSHVYWYRQLPEEGLKFMVYLQKENIIDESGMPKERFSAEFPKEGPSILRIQQVVRGDSAAYFCASSPGASGGLYEQYFGPGTRLTVT.